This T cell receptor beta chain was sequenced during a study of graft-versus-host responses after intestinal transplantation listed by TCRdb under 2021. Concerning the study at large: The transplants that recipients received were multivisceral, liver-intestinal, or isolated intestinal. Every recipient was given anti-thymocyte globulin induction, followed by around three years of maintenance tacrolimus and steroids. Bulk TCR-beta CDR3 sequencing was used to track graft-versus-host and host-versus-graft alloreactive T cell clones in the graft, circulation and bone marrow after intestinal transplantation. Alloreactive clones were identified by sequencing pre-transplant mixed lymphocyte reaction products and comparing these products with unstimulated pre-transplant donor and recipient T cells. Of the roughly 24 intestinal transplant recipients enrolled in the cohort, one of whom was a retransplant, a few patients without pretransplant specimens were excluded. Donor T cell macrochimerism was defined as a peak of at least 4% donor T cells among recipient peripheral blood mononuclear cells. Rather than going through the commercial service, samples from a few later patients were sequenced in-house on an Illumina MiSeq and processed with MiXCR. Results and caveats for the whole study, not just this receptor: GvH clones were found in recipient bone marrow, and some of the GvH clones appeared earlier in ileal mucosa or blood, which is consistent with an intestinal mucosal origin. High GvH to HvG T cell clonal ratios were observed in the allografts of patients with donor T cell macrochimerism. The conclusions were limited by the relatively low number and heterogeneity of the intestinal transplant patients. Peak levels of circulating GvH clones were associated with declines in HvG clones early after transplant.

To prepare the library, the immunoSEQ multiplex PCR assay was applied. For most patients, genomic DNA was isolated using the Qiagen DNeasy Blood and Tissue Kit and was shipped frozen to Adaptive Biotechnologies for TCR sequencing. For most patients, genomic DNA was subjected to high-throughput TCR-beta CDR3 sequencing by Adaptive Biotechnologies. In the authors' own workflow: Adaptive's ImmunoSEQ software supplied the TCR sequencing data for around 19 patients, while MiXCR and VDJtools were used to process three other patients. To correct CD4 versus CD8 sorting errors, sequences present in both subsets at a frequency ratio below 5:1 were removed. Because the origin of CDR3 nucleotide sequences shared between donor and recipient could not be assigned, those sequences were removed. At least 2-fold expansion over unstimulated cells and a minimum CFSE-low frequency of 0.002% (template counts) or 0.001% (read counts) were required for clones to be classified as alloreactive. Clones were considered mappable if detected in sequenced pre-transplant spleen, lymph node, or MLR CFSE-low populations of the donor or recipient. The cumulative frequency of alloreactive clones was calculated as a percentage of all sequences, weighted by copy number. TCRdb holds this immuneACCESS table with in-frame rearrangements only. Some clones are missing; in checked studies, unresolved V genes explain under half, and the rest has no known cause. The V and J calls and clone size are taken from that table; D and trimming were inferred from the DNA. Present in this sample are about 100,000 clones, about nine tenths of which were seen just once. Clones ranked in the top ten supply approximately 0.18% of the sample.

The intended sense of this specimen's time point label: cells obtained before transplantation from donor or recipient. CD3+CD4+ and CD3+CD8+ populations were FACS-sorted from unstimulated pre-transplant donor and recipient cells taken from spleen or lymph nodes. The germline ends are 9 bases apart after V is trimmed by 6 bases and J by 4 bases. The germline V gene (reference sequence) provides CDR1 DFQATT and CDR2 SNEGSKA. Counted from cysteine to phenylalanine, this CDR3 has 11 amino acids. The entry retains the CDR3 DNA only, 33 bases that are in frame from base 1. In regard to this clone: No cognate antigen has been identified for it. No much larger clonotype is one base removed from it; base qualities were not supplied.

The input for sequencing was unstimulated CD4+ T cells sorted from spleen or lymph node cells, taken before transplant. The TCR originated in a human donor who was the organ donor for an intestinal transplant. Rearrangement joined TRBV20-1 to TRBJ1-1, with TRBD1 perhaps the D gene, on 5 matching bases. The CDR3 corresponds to CSAVQGTEAFF. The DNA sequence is TGCAGTGCCGTCCAGGGCACTGAAGCTTTCTTT.